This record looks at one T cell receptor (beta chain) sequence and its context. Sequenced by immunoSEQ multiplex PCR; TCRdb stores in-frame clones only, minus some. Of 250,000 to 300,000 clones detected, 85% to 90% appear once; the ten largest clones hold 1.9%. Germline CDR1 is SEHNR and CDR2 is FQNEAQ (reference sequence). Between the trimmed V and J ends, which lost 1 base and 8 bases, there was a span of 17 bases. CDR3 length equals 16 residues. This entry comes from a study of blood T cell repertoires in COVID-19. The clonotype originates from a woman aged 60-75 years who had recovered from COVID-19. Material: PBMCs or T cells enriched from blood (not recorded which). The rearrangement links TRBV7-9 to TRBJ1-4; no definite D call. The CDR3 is CASSLGEWQRGEKLFF. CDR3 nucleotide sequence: TGTGCCAGCAGCTTAGGAGAGTGGCAGCGCGGGGAAAAACTGTTTTTT.